One and the same sample provided the 10 T cell receptor beta chains below, sequenced in a study of monozygotic twins with cystic fibrosis. TCRdb's table, derived via immunoSEQ multiplex PCR, lists solely in-frame clones and lacks some. The table records around 34,000 clones, 66% of them present only once. Sequenced input: blood. Receptor source: a girl under 18 with cystic fibrosis.

The chain carries TRBV6-5 and TRBJ1-1; D call uncertain. The germline gives CDR1 MNHEY, CDR2 SVGAGI. V was clipped by 0 bases and J by 0 bases, with 5 bases between them. CDR3 length: 14 residues. CDR3 region: CASSYSAVNTEAFF. The CDR3 coding sequence is TGTGCCAGCAGTTACTCGGCGGTGAACACTGAAGCTTTCTTT.

The chain employs TRBV7-6 and TRBJ1-1; D remains ambiguous. The CDR3 consists of 14 residues. In germline, CDR1 is SGHVS, CDR2 FNYEAQ. Trimming stripped 3 bases from V and 6 bases from J, with 14 bases between. In nucleotides, the CDR3 is TGTGCCAGCAGCTTGAGTCCGGAAAACCCTGAAGCTTTCTTT. Translating gives CASSLSPENPEAFF.

The chain carries TRBV10-1 and TRBJ2-2; a weak D match, TRBD2 (5 bases). This CDR3 is 14 amino acids long. Per germline, CDR1 WNHNN and CDR2 SYGVQD (reference sequence). The germline V and J ends were trimmed by 0 bases and 3 bases, with 5 bases remaining between them. The DNA for the CDR3 is TGCGCCAGCAGTGAGTCGGGAGACACCGGGGAGCTGTTTTTT. It encodes CASSESGDTGELFF.

The rearrangement uses TRBV7-8 and TRBJ1-5; 7 bases fit TRBD1. The CDR3 is 14 residues long. Trimming removed 4 bases from V and 7 bases from J; junction bases left unmatched: 7. The germline CDR1 and CDR2 sequences are SGHVS and FQNEAQ. DNA of the CDR3: TGTGCCAGCAGCTCAGACAGGGTTAAACAGCCCCAGCATTTT. This gives the protein CASSSDRVKQPQHF.

The chain links TRBV7-2 to TRBJ2-5; D is possibly TRBD1 (6 bases). This CDR3 is 14 amino acids long. The germline gives CDR1 SGHTA, CDR2 FQGNSA. Trimming cost V 6 bases and J 4 bases, with 15 bases left between them. CDR3 sequence: CASSRQASGETQYF. The CDR3 bases are TGTGCCAGCAGTCGACAGGCCTCCGGAGAGACCCAGTACTTC.

This clone was counted a single time. The V and J genes are TRBV29-1 and TRBJ1-1; D is uncertain. The CDR3 loop spans 13 amino acids. V was trimmed by 6 bases and J by 0 bases, leaving 11 bases between them. Looked up from germline, CDR1 is SQVTM and CDR2 is ANQGSEA. The CDR3 DNA reads TGCAGCGTCCTTAAACCGTTGAACACTGAAGCTTTCTTT. Its protein product is CSVLKPLNTEAFF.

The genes are TRBV4-1 and TRBJ2-1; weak D call: TRBD1 (7 bases). The V gene's germline CDR1 is MGHRA and CDR2 YSYEKL. Trimming pared 6 bases from V and 8 bases from J, leaving 14 bases between. The CDR3 extends over 13 amino acids. The CDR3 DNA reads as TGCGCCAGCAGTGACGTCAGGGGGGATGAGCAGTTCTTC. Its translation: CASSDVRGDEQFF.

This chain connects TRBV4-1 to TRBJ2-5; TRBD2 aligns across 12 bases. J gave up 5 bases and V 4 bases, and 5 bases lay outside the gene matches. Per the germline V gene, CDR1 is MGHRA and CDR2 is YSYEKL. This CDR3 has 15 amino acids. The CDR3 DNA reads TGCGCCAGCAGCCCCCGACTAGCGGGAGAGGAGACCCAGTACTTC. Translated: CASSPRLAGEETQYF.

J is TRBJ2-7 and V is TRBV6-5; the D is unclear. The CDR3 consists of 15 residues. From germline, CDR1 is MNHEY and CDR2 SVGAGI. V lost 6 bases to trimming and J lost 4 bases, with 19 bases between them. CDR3 nucleotide sequence: TGTGCCAGCAGCCCTTCACCGGCCCGGGCGTACGAGCAGTACTTC. Translation gives CASSPSPARAYEQYF.

The chain is built from TRBV9 and TRBJ2-1, with 12 bases matching TRBD2. Germline loops: CDR1 SGDLS, CDR2 YYNGEE. The CDR3 runs to 17 residues. The V segment lost 4 bases and the J segment 4 bases; nucleotides outside the gene matches: 9. CDR3 residues: CASSSHHGTSGYNEQFF. Written as DNA, the CDR3 is TGTGCCAGCAGCTCGCACCATGGGACTAGCGGGTACAATGAGCAGTTCTTC.